This T cell receptor (beta chain) was profiled in a study of Graves' ophthalmopathy and Graves' hyperthyroidism. Overall study: The collection of peripheral blood took place at initial diagnosis, before any treatment. Notes on the study in general: Among expanded thyroid clonotypes above 0.001 frequency, most also occurred in blood.

Amplification of the TCR beta CDR3 regions used RNA transcripts (as template). The workflow started with a first-round RT-PCR run with HTBI primers and then moved on to a second-round multiplex PCR. TCRdb analysed the multiplex PCR reads with MiXCR anew, one entry per CDR3 protein. The profile shows roughly 500,000 distinct CDR3 sequences, around an eighth of them singletons. As concerns this clonotype: The antigen is unknown.

Excluded: other autoimmune disease, uncontrolled infection, pregnancy or lactation. Reliance was placed on clinical symptoms, serum thyroxine, TRAb, thyroid ultrasound and orbital computed tomography for diagnosis. The clonotype comes from a woman between 25 and 40 years old with Graves' ophthalmopathy. Sample: blood.

The CDR3 DNA is TGTGCCAGCAAATTGTCTAGGGCCGAGGGATATGGCTACACCTTC. Its translation: CASKLSRAEGYGYTF. J is TRBJ1-2 and V is TRBV27; D unresolved. This CDR3 is 15 amino acids long. Deletions cut 7 bases from V and 5 bases from J, with 20 bases between. Germline CDR1 reads MNHEY; CDR2 reads SMNVEV (reference sequence).